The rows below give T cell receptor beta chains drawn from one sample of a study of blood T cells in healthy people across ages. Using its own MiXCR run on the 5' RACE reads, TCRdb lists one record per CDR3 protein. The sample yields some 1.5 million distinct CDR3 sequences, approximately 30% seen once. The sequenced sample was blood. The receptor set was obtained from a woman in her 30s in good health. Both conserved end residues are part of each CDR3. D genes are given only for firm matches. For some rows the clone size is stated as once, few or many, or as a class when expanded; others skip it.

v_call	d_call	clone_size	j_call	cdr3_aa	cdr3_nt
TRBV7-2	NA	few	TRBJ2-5	CASSPRGDRETQYF	TGTGCCAGCAGCCCCCGTGGAGATCGAGAGACCCAGTACTTC
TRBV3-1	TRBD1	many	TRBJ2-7	CASSNRQGAYEQYF	TGTGCCAGCAGCAACCGACAGGGTGCCTACGAGCAGTACTTC
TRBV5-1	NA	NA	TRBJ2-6	CASSFRGPRSGANVLTF	TGCGCCAGCAGCTTCCGGGGGCCCCGCTCTGGGGCCAACGTCCTGACTTTC
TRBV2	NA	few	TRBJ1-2	CANTDGLSNYGYTF	TGTGCCAATACGGACGGCCTATCTAACTATGGCTACACCTTC
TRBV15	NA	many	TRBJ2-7	CATSRDLSYEQYF	TGTGCCACCAGCAGAGATCTGAGCTACGAGCAGTACTTC
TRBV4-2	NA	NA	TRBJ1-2	CASSQDGRKNYYGYTF	TGTGCCAGCAGCCAAGATGGACGGAAGAACTACTATGGCTACACCTTC
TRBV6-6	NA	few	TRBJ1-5	CASSYDGTSQPQHF	TGTGCCAGCAGTTACGACGGGACCAGTCAGCCCCAGCATTTT
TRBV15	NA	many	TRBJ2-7	CATSRDMASEQYF	TGTGCCACCAGCAGAGATATGGCAAGCGAGCAGTACTTC
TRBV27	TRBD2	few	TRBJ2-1	CASSYLRTSPMSSFGEQFF	TGTGCCAGCAGTTACCTAAGGACTAGTCCGATGAGCTCCTTTGGTGAGCAGTTCTTC
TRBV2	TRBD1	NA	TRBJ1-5	CASSRTGLQPQHF	TGTGCCAGCAGTAGGACAGGCCTTCAGCCCCAGCATTTT
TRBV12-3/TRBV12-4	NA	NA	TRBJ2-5	CASSWVGDQETQYF	TGTGCCAGCAGTTGGGTCGGGGACCAAGAGACCCAGTACTTC
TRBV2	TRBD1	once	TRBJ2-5	CASNGQGTETQYF	TGTGCCAGCAATGGACAGGGGACGGAGACCCAGTACTTC
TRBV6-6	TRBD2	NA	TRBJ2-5	CASSLLAEQETQYF	TGTGCCAGCAGCCTTCTAGCGGAACAAGAGACCCAGTACTTC
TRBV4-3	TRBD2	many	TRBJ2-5	CASSQDVVTSRPGETQYF	TGCGCCAGCAGCCAAGATGTCGTGACTAGCCGTCCTGGAGAGACCCAGTACTTC
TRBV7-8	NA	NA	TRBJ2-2	CASKSPSLRTGELFF	TGTGCCAGCAAGAGCCCGTCTCTCCGCACCGGGGAGCTGTTTTTT
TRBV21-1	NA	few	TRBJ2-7	CASSPRGRVSDEQYF	TGTGCCAGCAGCCCCAGGGGGCGCGTATCAGACGAGCAGTACTTC
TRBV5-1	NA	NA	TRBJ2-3	CASSTGRDTGTQYF	TGCGCCAGCAGCACAGGACGGGACACAGGTACGCAGTATTTT
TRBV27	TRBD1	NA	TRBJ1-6	CASSPWTGGVSPLHF	TGTGCCAGCAGTCCATGGACAGGGGGCGTTTCACCCCTCCACTTT
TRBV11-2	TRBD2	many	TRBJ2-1	CASSPPTALAGAGNEQFF	TGTGCCAGCAGCCCCCCGACGGCCCTAGCGGGGGCCGGGAATGAGCAGTTCTTC
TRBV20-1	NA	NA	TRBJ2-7	CSASGDWYEQYF	TGCAGTGCTAGCGGGGATTGGTACGAGCAGTACTTC
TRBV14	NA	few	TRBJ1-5	CASSQTWEQPQHF	TGTGCCAGCAGCCAGACATGGGAGCAGCCCCAGCATTTT
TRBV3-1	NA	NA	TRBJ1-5	CASSQDRVVQPQHF	TGTGCCAGCAGCCAAGATCGGGTTGTTCAGCCCCAGCATTTT
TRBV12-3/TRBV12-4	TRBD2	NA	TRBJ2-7	CASSLTSGRLEQYF	TGTGCCAGCAGTCTGACTAGCGGGAGACTCGAGCAGTACTTC
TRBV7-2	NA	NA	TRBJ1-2	CASSSGVRYTF	TGTGCCAGCAGCTCAGGAGTGCGCTACACCTTC
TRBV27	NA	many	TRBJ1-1	CASSFWRDTEAFF	TGTGCCAGCAGTTTCTGGAGGGACACTGAAGCTTTCTTT
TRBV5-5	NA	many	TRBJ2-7	CASSLDERTYEQYF	TGTGCCAGCAGCTTGGACGAAAGGACCTACGAGCAGTACTTC
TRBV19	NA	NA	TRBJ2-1	CASSRARGVVASYNEQFF	TGTGCCAGTAGTAGGGCAAGGGGGGTTGTTGCCTCCTACAATGAGCAGTTCTTC
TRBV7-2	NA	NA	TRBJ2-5	CASSSHSGETQYF	TGTGCCAGCAGCTCCCATTCGGGAGAGACCCAGTACTTC
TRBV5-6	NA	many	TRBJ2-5	CASSGIGNQETQYF	TGTGCCAGCAGCGGTATTGGGAATCAAGAGACCCAGTACTTC
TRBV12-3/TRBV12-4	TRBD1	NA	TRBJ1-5	CASTSDRRGPQHF	TGTGCCAGCACCTCGGACAGGCGCGGCCCCCAGCATTTT
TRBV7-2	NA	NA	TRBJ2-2	CASSLGGWNTGELFF	TGTGCCAGCAGCTTAGGAGGGTGGAACACCGGGGAGCTGTTTTTT